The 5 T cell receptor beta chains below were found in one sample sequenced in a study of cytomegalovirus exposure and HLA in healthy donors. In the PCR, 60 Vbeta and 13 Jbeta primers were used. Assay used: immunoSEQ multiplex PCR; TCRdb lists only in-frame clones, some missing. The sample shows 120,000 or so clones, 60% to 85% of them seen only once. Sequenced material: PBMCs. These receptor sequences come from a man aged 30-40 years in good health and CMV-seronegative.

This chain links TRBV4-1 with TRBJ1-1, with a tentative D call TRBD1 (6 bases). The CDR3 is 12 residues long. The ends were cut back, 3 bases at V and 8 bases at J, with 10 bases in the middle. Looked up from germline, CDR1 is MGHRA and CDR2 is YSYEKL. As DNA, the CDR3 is TGCGCCAGCAGCCAGGGGGGGCTGGAAGCTTTCTTT. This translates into CASSQGGLEAFF.

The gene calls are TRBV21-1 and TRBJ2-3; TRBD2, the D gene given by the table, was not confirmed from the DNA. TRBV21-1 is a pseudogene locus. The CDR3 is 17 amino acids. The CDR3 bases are TGTGCCAGCTTTACCGGGACTAGCGGGGGGATCGCAGATACGCAGTATTTT. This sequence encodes CASFTGTSGGIADTQYF.

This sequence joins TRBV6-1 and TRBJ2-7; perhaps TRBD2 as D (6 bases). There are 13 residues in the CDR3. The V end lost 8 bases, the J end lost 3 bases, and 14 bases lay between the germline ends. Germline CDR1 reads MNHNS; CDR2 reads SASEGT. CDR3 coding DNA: TGTGCCAGCCATCTCGGGAGCCACTACGAGCAGTACTTC. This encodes CASHLGSHYEQYF.

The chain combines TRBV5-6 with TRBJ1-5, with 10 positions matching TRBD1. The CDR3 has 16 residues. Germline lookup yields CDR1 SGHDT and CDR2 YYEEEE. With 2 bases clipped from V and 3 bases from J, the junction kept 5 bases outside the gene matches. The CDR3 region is CASSFGTGVNNQPQHF. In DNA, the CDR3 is TGTGCCAGCAGCTTTGGGACAGGGGTGAACAATCAGCCCCAGCATTTT.

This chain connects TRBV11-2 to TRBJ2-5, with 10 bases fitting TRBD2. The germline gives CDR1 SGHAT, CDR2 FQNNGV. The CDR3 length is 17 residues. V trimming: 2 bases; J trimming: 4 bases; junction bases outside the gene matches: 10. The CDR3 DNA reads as TGTGCCAGCAGCTTATATTGGCTAGCGGGAGACGCAGAGACCCAGTACTTC. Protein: CASSLYWLAGDAETQYF.